The 9 T cell receptor beta chains below all came from one sample that was sequenced in a study of cytomegalovirus exposure and HLA in healthy donors. TCRdb's copy holds only in-frame clones and misses some; the assay was immunoSEQ multiplex PCR. In the table there are about 160,000 clones, roughly 91% of which are singletons. Sequencing was performed on PBMCs. These receptors originate from a man between 18 and 35 years old in good health and CMV-seropositive.

This chain uses TRBV29-1 with TRBJ2-5; 9 bases align to TRBD1. Germline V gene lookup returns CDR1 SQVTM and CDR2 ANQGSEA. Trimming took 7 bases from V and 3 from J; bases not matched to a gene: 3. The CDR3 is 12 residues long. The CDR3 is CSGGTGKETQYF. The CDR3 DNA reads as TGCAGCGGGGGGACAGGGAAAGAGACCCAGTACTTC.

This chain uses TRBV6-6 with TRBJ2-7; 8 bases are shared with TRBD1. Looked up from germline, CDR1 is MNHNY and CDR2 is SVGAGI (reference sequence). The ends lost 5 bases at V and 5 bases at J; junction bases unmatched: 2. CDR3 length: 12 amino acids. CDR3 residues: CASSLQGDEQYF. The CDR3 DNA sequence: TGTGCCAGCAGTCTACAGGGGGACGAGCAGTACTTC.

The rearrangement links TRBV9 to TRBJ2-1; 10 bases are a match to TRBD1. This CDR3 has 16 residues. V shed 0 bases and J 7 bases; nucleotides not matched to a gene: 7. Germline V lookup: CDR1 SGDLS, CDR2 YYNGEE. CDR3 sequence reads: CASSVGGTGVGNEQFF. Written as DNA, the CDR3 is TGTGCCAGCAGCGTAGGCGGGACAGGGGTGGGTAATGAGCAGTTCTTC. Full variable domain (missing parts from reference TRBV9 and TRBJ2-1): DSGVTQTPKHLITATGQRVTLRCSPRSGDLSVYWYQQSLDQGLQFLIQYYNGEERAKGNILERFSAQQFPDLHSELNLSSLELGDSALYFCASSVGGTGVGNEQFFGPGTRLTVL.

The CDR3 spells CASSQHPGQGAPGANVLTF. The CDR3 region has the DNA TGCGCCAGCAGCCAACATCCAGGACAGGGGGCGCCTGGGGCCAACGTCCTGACTTTC. The V and J genes are TRBV4-1 and TRBJ2-6, with 11 positions matching TRBD1. CDR1 and CDR2 from the germline V gene are MGHRA and YSYEKL. CDR3 length: 19 residues. The V and J ends lost 2 bases and 2 bases, in that order; junction bases with no gene match: 8.

This rearrangement joins TRBV19 to TRBJ2-7; D perhaps matches TRBD1 (7 bases). The V and J ends lost 0 bases and 9 bases respectively, with 15 bases between them. CDR1 is LNHDA and CDR2 is SQIVND in the germline V gene (reference sequence). This CDR3 has 14 residues. Written as DNA, the CDR3 is TGTGCCAGTAGTATAGAGGAGGGGGCCTCAGTGCAGTACTTC. It codes for CASSIEEGASVQYF.

This chain uses TRBV30 with TRBJ1-2; 7 bases match TRBD1. This CDR3 region has 14 residues. Trimming cost V 6 bases and J 1 base; bases outside gene matches: 8. CDR1 and CDR2 (germline): GTSNPN, SVGIG (reference sequence). CDR3 bases: TGTGCCTGTACGGGACAGCCTGATAACTATGGCTACACCTTC. This gives the protein CACTGQPDNYGYTF. The full variable domain, rest sourced from reference TRBV30 and TRBJ1-2, is SQTIHQWPATLVQPVGSPLSLECTVEGTSNPNLYWYRQAAGRGLQLLFYSVGIGQISSEVPQNLSASRPQDRQFILSSKKLLLSDSGFYLCACTGQPDNYGYTFGSGTRLTVV.

The rearrangement links TRBV28 to TRBJ1-5; D is unclear. The CDR3 extends over 18 amino acids. Germline CDR1 is MDHEN and CDR2 is SYDVKM. The germline V and J ends were trimmed by 2 bases and 1 base, with 18 bases remaining between them. The CDR3 is CASSLRDFRKRSNQPQHF. DNA for the CDR3: TGTGCCAGCAGTTTACGGGATTTCCGGAAGCGGAGCAATCAGCCCCAGCATTTT.

This chain uses TRBV7-9 with TRBJ2-1; 9 bases line up with TRBD2. The CDR3 covers 16 residues. The V segment lost 8 bases and the J segment 2 bases; nucleotides outside the gene matches: 10. Germline CDR1 and CDR2: SEHNR and FQNEAQ (reference sequence). The CDR3 DNA sequence: TGTGCCAGCGTTAGATCTAGCGGGATCACCTACAATGAGCAGTTCTTC. It codes for CASVRSSGITYNEQFF.

The rearrangement uses TRBV6-6 and TRBJ1-5; 9 bases are shared with TRBD1. The V gene's germline CDR1 is MNHNY and CDR2 SVGAGI (reference sequence). The length of the CDR3 is 14 residues. The ends lost 7 bases at V and 6 bases at J; junction bases unmatched: 7. CDR3 sequence reads: CASILTGGSQPQHF. DNA for the CDR3: TGTGCCAGCATCCTGACAGGGGGAAGTCAGCCCCAGCATTTT.